One and the same sample provided the 5 T cell receptor beta chains below, sequenced in a study of response to subunit inactivated influenza vaccine. TCRdb ran MiXCR on the RT-PCR reads and lists one entry per CDR3 protein. The top ten hold about 3% of the sample, which has about 540,000 distinct CDR3 sequences, 20% to 25% seen once. Another study also made use of these data, one on T cells expressing NK-cell markers. According to that study: 5'RACE template switching with UMIs generated TCR beta cDNA.

This material consisted of CD4+ T cells sorted from PBMCs, taken approximately 13 days after vaccination. The source is a man between 50 and 59 years old who received an inactivated influenza vaccine.

This clonotype was counted only a few times. The gene calls are TRBV6-2 or TRBV6-3 and TRBJ2-2; D is tentatively TRBD1 or TRBD2 (5 bases each). In germline, CDR1 is MNHEY, CDR2 SVGEGT. CDR3 size: 14 residues. Trimming cost V 2 bases and J 7 bases, with 11 bases left between them. The CDR3 here is CASSYEWGNGELFF. The DNA for the CDR3 is TGTGCCAGCAGTTACGAATGGGGGAACGGGGAGCTGTTTTTT.

This clonotype was detected ten times or more. The V gene is TRBV20-1, the J gene TRBJ2-7; either TRBD1 or TRBD2 may fit D (5 bases each). The CDR3 covers 14 residues. Per the germline V gene, CDR1 is DFQATT and CDR2 is SNEGSKA (reference sequence). V was cut by 5 bases and J by 6 bases, with 20 bases left in between. CDR3 coding DNA: TGCAGTGCTCCCCGTGGGACCCAACTTACCGAGCAGTACTTC. The encoded protein is CSAPRGTQLTEQYF.

The rearrangement uses TRBV20-1 and TRBJ2-5; D uncertain. The CDR3 extends over 12 amino acids. Germline values: CDR1 DFQATT, CDR2 SNEGSKA (reference sequence). The V gene lost 5 bases and the J gene lost 5 bases, with 12 bases spanning the gap. The CDR3 loop reads CSAFLSVETQYF. For the CDR3, the DNA is TGCAGTGCTTTTCTAAGTGTCGAGACCCAGTACTTC.

The rearrangement joins TRBV5-1 to TRBJ2-7, with no clear D. V lost 3 bases and J 0 bases, leaving 7 bases between the germline ends. CDR1 is SGHRS, CDR2 YFSETQ, per germline. The CDR3 loop spans 13 amino acids. The CDR3 reads CASSSPSSYEQYF. The CDR3 DNA reads TGCGCCAGCAGCTCTCCCAGCTCCTACGAGCAGTACTTC.

This chain joins TRBV5-1 and TRBJ1-1; 7 bases fit TRBD1. Germline V gene sequence: CDR1 SGHRS, CDR2 YFSETQ. CDR3 length: 15 amino acids. V dropped 3 bases and J dropped 1; count of bases not matched to a gene: 6. The DNA of the CDR3 is TGCGCCAGCAGCTATGCGACAGGGTGGAACACTGAAGCTTTCTTT. It specifies CASSYATGWNTEAFF.